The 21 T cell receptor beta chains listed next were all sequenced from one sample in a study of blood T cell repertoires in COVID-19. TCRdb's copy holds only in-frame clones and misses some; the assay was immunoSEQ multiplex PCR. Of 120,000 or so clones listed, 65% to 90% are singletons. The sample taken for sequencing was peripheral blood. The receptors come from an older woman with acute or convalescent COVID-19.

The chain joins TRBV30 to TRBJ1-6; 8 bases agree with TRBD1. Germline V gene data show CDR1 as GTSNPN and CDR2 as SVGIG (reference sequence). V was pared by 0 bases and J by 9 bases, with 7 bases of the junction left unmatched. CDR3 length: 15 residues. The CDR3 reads CAWSVGRGRGSPLHF. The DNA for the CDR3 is TGTGCCTGGAGTGTAGGCAGGGGGCGAGGTTCACCCCTCCACTTT.

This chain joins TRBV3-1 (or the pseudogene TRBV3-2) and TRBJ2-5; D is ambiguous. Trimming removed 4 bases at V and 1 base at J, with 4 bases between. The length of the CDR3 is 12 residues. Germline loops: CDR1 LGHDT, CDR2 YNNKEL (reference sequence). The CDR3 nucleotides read TGTGCCAGCAGCCTCGGCCAAGAGACCCAGTACTTC. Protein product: CASSLGQETQYF.

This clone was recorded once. This CDR3 is CASSYSSSPGQPQHF. CDR3 nucleotide sequence: TGTGCCAGCAGTTACTCGTCAAGTCCGGGACAGCCCCAGCATTTT. J is TRBJ1-5 and V is TRBV6-5; D is unresolved. Trimming stripped 0 bases from V and 7 bases from J, with 13 bases between. CDR1 is MNHEY, CDR2 SVGAGI, per germline. The CDR3 has 15 amino acids.

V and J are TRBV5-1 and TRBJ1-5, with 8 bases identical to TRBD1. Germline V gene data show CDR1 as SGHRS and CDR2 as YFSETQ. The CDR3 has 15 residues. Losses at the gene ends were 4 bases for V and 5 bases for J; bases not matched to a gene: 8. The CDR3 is CASSLSGTGYQPQHF. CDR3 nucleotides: TGCGCCAGCAGCCTGTCCGGGACAGGATATCAGCCCCAGCATTTT.

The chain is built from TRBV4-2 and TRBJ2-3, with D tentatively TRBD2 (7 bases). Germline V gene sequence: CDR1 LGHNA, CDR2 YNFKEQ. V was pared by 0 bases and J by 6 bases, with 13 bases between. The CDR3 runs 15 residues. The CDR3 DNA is TGTGCCAGCAGCCAAGAAGGGGGGGGAGGGGATACGCAGTATTTT. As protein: CASSQEGGGGDTQYF.

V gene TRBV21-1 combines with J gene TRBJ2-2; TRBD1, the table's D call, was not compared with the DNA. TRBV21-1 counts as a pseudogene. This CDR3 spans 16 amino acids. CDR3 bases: TGTGCCAGCAGCAACCTAGACAGGGCCGGGACCGGGGAGCTGTTTTTT. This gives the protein CASSNLDRAGTGELFF.

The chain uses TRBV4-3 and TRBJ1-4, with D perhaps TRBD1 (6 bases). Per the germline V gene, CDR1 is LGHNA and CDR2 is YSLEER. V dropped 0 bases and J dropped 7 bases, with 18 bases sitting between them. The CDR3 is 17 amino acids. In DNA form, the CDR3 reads TGCGCCAGCAGCCAAGAAGGATCGGGGGGGCGTCGTGAAAAACTGTTTTTT. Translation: CASSQEGSGGRREKLFF.

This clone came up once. CDR3 sequence reads: CASSQEGMVLAYEQYF. The DNA of the CDR3 is TGCGCCAGCAGCCAAGAGGGGATGGTTTTAGCGTACGAGCAGTACTTC. The chain recombines TRBV4-1 with TRBJ2-7; D is perhaps TRBD2 (5 bases). V shed 0 bases and J shed 4 bases, with 16 bases lying between them. The CDR3 is 16 amino acids. Germline-derived CDR1 and CDR2 are MGHRA and YSYEKL.

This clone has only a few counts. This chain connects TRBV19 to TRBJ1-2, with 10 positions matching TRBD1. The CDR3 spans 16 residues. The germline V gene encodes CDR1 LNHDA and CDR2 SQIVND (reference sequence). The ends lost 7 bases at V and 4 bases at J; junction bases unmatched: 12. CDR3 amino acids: CASTPRDRGPLYGYTF. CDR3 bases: TGTGCCAGTACCCCTCGGGACAGGGGTCCCCTCTATGGCTACACCTTC.

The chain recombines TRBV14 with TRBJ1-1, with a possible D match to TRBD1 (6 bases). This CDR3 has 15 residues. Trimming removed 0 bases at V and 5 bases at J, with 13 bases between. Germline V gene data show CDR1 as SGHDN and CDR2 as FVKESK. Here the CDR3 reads CASSQDLWGRTEAFF. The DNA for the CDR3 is TGTGCCAGCAGCCAAGATCTCTGGGGGCGGACTGAAGCTTTCTTT.

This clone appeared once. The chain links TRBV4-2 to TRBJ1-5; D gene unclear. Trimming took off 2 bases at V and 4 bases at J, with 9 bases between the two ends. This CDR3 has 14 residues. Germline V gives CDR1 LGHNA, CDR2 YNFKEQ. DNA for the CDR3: TGTGCCAGCAGCCAACCCCCCGGGAATCAGCCCCAGCATTTT. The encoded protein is CASSQPPGNQPQHF.

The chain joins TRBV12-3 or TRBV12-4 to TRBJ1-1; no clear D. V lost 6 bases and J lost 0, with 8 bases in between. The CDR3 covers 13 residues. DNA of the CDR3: TGTGCCAGCAGATTGCAGTTGAACACTGAAGCTTTCTTT. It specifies CASRLQLNTEAFF.

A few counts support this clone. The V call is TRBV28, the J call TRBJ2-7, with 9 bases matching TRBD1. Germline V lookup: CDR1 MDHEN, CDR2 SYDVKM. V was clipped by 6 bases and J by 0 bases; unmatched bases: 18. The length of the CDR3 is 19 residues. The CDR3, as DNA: TGTGCCAGCAGCACCGGGACAGGGCTTACCCCGCCGAGCTCCTACGAGCAGTACTTC. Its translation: CASSTGTGLTPPSSYEQYF.

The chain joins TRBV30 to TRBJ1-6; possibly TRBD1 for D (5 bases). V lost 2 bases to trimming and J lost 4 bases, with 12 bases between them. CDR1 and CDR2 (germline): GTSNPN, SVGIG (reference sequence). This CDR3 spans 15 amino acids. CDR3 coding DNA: TGTGCCTGGAGTTCCCCAGGGTTATATAATTCACCCCTCCACTTT. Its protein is CAWSSPGLYNSPLHF.

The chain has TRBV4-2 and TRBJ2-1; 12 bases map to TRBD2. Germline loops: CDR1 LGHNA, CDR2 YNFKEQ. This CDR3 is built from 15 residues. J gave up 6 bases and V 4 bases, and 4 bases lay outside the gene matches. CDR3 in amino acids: CASSLLAGGTNEQFF. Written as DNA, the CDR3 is TGTGCCAGCAGCCTCCTAGCGGGGGGGACCAATGAGCAGTTCTTC.

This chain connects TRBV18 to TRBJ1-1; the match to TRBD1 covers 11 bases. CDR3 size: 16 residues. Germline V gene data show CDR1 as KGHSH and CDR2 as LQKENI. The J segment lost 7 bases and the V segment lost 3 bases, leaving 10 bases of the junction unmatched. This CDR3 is CASSPGQGARMGEAFF. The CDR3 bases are TGTGCCAGCTCACCCGGACAGGGGGCGCGTATGGGTGAAGCTTTCTTT.

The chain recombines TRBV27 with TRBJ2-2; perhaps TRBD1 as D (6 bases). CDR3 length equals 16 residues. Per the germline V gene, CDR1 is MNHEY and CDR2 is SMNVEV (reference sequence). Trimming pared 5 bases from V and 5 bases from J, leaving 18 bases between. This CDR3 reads CASSPRDRRETGELFF. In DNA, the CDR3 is TGTGCCAGCAGTCCACGAGACAGGAGAGAAACCGGGGAGCTGTTTTTT.

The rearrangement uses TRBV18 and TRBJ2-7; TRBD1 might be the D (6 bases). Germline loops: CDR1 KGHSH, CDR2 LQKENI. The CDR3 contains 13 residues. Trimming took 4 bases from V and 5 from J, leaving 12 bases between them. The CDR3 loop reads CASSQYPGDEQYF. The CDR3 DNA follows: TGTGCCAGCTCACAGTACCCAGGGGACGAGCAGTACTTC. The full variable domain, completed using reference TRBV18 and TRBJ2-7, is NAGVMQNPRHLVRRRGQEARLRCSPMKGHSHVYWYRQLPEEGLKFMVYLQKENIIDESGMPKERFSAEFPKEGPSILRIQQVVRGDSAAYFCASSQYPGDEQYFGPGTRLTVT.

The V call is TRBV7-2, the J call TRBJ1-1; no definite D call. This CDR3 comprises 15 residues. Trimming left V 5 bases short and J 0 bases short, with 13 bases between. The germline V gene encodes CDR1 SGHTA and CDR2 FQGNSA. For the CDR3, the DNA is TGTGCCAGCAGCGTAACCAGTTCAGTGAACACTGAAGCTTTCTTT. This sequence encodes CASSVTSSVNTEAFF.

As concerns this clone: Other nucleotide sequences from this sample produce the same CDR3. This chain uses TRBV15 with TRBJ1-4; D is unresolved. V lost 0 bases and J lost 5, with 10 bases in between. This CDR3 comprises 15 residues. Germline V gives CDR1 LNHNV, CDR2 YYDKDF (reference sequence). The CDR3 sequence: CATSRDNSPNEKLFF. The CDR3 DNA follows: TGTGCCACCAGCAGAGATAACAGCCCAAATGAAAAACTGTTTTTT.

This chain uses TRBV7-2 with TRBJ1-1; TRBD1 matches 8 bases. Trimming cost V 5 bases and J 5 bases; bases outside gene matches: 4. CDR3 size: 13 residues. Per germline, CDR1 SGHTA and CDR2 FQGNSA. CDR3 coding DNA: TGTGCCAGCAGCAACCAGGGGGCTACTGAAGCTTTCTTT. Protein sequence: CASSNQGATEAFF. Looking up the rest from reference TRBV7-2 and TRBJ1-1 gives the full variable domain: GAGVSQSPSNKVTEKGKDVELRCDPISGHTALYWYRQSLGQGLEFLIYFQGNSAPDKSGLPSDRFSAERTGGSVSTLTIQRTQQEDSAVYLCASSNQGATEAFFGQGTRLTVV.